The TCR beta chain described here comes from a study of T-cell memory formation after mild COVID-19. Study in general: Each donor largely had its own TCR clusters. Study-wide results and limits: Researchers report contracting CD4+ clones mostly in CM and EM, with CD8+ clones in EMRA. Clones contracting across day 15 to 85 had a balanced CD4/CD8 profile; later expanding clones leaned CD4+. The appearance of some responding clones in pre-infection memory suggested that cross-reactive memory joined.

TCRdb called the 5' RACE reads again in MiXCR, with one record for every CDR3 protein. Counted here are about 440,000 distinct CDR3 sequences, roughly 20% occurring once; the ten biggest clones make up 7.5% to 9.5%. This clonotype was recorded a few times. As yet, its antigen is unknown. Germline-derived CDR1 and CDR2 are MRHNA and SNTAGT. Unmatched junction bases numbered 8, after V lost 6 bases and J lost 4 bases. CDR3 length: 15 residues. The sequence came from an adult woman who had mild COVID-19 (a few samples of this study predate the infection). Cell type and time point are not known. Sample: PBMCs or a T cell subset sorted from them (not recorded which). V is TRBV6-4 and J is TRBJ1-1; 10 nucleotides agree with TRBD1. As DNA, the CDR3 is TGTGCCAGCAGAGCCGGGACAGGGGAGTTCACTGAAGCTTTCTTT. Its translation: CASRAGTGEFTEAFF.